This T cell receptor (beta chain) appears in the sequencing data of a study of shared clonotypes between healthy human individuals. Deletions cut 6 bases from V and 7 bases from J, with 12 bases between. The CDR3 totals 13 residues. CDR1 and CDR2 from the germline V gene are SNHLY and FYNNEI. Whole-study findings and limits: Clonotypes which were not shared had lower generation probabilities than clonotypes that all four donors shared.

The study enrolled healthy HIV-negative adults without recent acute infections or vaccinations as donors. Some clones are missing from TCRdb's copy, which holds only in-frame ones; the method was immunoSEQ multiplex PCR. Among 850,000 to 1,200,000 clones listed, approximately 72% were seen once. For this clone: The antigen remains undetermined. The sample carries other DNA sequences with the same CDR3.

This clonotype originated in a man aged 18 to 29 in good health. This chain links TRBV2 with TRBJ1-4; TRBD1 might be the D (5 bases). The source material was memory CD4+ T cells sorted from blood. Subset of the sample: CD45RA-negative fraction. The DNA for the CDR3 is TGTGCCAGCAGCGGGGGGGGAGGTGAAAAACTGTTTTTT. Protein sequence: CASSGGGGEKLFF.